This T cell receptor beta chain was identified in a study of blood T cell repertoires in COVID-19. At the level of the study: The origin of the acute and convalescent COVID-19 samples was the United States, Italy and Spain. The cDNA or gDNA used as material had been derived from T cells, B-cell-depleted T cells, or PBMCs.

Data came from immunoSEQ multiplex PCR; TCRdb stores just in-frame clones and leaves some out. The sample has some 83,000 clones, 72% seen once. This receptor was taken from a woman aged 80 or over with acute or convalescent COVID-19. Sequencing was performed on peripheral blood.

CDR3 amino acids: CASSLGTRRNYGYTF. DNA for the CDR3: TGTGCCAGCAGCTTAGGAACCCGGAGGAACTATGGCTACACCTTC. This chain links TRBV7-8 with TRBJ1-2, with D uncertain. CDR1 and CDR2 (germline): SGHVS, FQNEAQ. The CDR3 contains 15 residues. Trimming removed 1 base from V and 2 bases from J, with 11 bases in between.